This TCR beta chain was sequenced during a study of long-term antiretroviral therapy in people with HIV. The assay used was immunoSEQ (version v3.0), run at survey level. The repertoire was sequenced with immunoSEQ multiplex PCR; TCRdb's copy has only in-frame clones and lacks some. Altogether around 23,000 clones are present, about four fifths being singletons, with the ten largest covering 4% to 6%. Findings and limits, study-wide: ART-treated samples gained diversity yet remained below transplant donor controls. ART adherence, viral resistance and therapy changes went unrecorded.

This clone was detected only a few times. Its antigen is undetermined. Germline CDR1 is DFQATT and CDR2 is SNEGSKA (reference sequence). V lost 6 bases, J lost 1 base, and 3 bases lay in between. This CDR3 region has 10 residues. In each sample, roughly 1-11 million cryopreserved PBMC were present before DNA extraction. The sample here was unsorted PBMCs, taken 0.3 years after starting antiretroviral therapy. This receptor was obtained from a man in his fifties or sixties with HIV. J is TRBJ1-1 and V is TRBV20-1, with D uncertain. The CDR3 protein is CSAENTEAFF. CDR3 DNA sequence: TGCAGTGCCGAGAACACTGAAGCTTTCTTT.